These 23 T cell receptor beta chains came from one sample sequenced in a study of OX40 agonist ivuxolimab in advanced cancers. Library generation was performed with the immunoSEQ multiplex PCR assay. TCRdb limited this immuneACCESS table to in-frame rearrangements with V and J called. A share of clones is missing; checked studies link under half to unresolved V genes, and the rest is unexplained. This sample has about 68,000 clones in its table, and about 84% of those were observed once. Of the sample, about 0.66% is held by the ten largest clones. Sample: CD4+ or CD8+ T cells sorted from blood, taken in a trial of the OX40 agonist ivuxolimab. Receptor source: an adult with an advanced solid tumor such as melanoma, head and neck, liver or kidney cancer.

The J gene is TRBJ1-2, the V gene TRBV6-1; D unresolved. Germline lookup yields CDR1 MNHNS and CDR2 SASEGT. The length of the CDR3 is 14 residues. V lost 5 bases and J lost 8, with 18 bases in between. The CDR3 DNA sequence: TGTGCCAGCAGTTCTTCTCGGTTAAGGGCCGGCTACACCTTC. Its translation is CASSSSRLRAGYTF.

This clone was seen once. The chain links TRBV12-5 to TRBJ2-7, with D tentatively TRBD1 (6 bases). Trimming removed 3 bases from V and 3 bases from J, with 9 bases in between. This CDR3 contains 13 residues. Germline CDR1 is LGHNT and CDR2 is FRNRAP. The CDR3 reads CASGFGQRYEQYF. The DNA for the CDR3 is TGTGCTAGTGGTTTCGGACAGCGCTACGAGCAGTACTTC.

This clone was found once. The chain carries TRBV12-5 and TRBJ1-1; TRBD1 matches at 7 bases. The J segment lost 2 bases and the V segment lost 0 bases, leaving 9 bases of the junction unmatched. The CDR3 has 17 amino acids. Germline lookup yields CDR1 LGHNT and CDR2 FRNRAP. The CDR3 DNA sequence: TGTGCTAGTGGTTTGGTACTTGGCAGGGGGACTAACACTGAAGCTTTCTTT. Translated, it gives CASGLVLGRGTNTEAFF.

The rearrangement links TRBV6-6 to TRBJ1-5, with TRBD1 as a possible D gene (5 bases). The V gene's germline CDR1 is MNHNY and CDR2 SVGAGI (reference sequence). This CDR3 is 14 amino acids long. V shed 5 bases and J shed 0 bases, with 8 bases lying between them. CDR3 residues: CASSNRYSNQPQHF. The CDR3 DNA follows: TGTGCCAGCAGTAACAGGTATAGCAATCAGCCCCAGCATTTT.

In DNA form, the CDR3 reads TGTGCCAGCAGCGTAGCGTTGATCCCTGGAGAGACCCAGTACTTC. Its translation: CASSVALIPGETQYF. The gene calls are TRBV9 and TRBJ2-5; D is unresolved. Germline CDR1 reads SGDLS; CDR2 reads YYNGEE. The CDR3 runs 15 residues. Trimming left V 0 bases short and J 4 bases short, with 13 bases between.

In this sample, this clone turned up once. V usage is TRBV6-5 and J usage is TRBJ1-1; D not certain. CDR1 is MNHEY and CDR2 is SVGAGI in the germline V gene. CDR3 length equals 13 residues. Trimming pared 6 bases from V and 1 base from J, leaving 9 bases between. CDR3 in DNA: TGTGCCAGCAGCAACGGGAGGAACACTGAAGCTTTCTTT. Translated, it gives CASSNGRNTEAFF.

The CDR3 DNA sequence: TGTGCCAGTAGTATCGGCAGGGGTGACACCATATATTTT. Translating gives CASSIGRGDTIYF. This chain connects TRBV19 to TRBJ1-3; weak D call: TRBD1 (6 bases). The germline V gene has CDR1 LNHDA and CDR2 SQIVND (reference sequence). V was clipped by 3 bases and J by 8 bases, with 11 bases between them. The CDR3 has 13 amino acids.

The chain combines TRBV19 with TRBJ2-7, with a possible D match to TRBD2 (5 bases). The length of the CDR3 is 13 residues. In germline, CDR1 is LNHDA, CDR2 SQIVND (reference sequence). Trimming pared 5 bases from V and 3 bases from J, leaving 11 bases between. DNA of the CDR3: TGTGCCAGTAGTCTAGGACTGTTCTACGAGCAGTACTTC. It encodes CASSLGLFYEQYF.

This clone was seen only once. The chain uses TRBV27 and TRBJ1-1; 8 positions agree with TRBD1. CDR3 length equals 16 residues. V shed 5 bases and J 4 bases; nucleotides not matched to a gene: 12. Germline assignment: CDR1 MNHEY and CDR2 SMNVEV (reference sequence). CDR3 protein: CASSPRTGSLATEAFF. The CDR3 DNA reads as TGTGCCAGCAGTCCCCGGACAGGGAGTTTGGCCACTGAAGCTTTCTTT.

The gene calls are TRBV28 and TRBJ2-5; D not resolved. CDR3 length equals 14 residues. Trimming removed 1 base from V and 1 base from J, with 7 bases in between. CDR1 is MDHEN and CDR2 is SYDVKM in the germline V gene. DNA of the CDR3: TGTGCCAGCAGTTTATTAGTGGCCCAAGAGACCCAGTACTTC. Protein sequence: CASSLLVAQETQYF. Supplemented by reference TRBV28 and TRBJ2-5, the full variable domain reads DVKVTQSSRYLVKRTGEKVFLECVQDMDHENMFWYRQDPGLGLRLIYFSYDVKMKEKGDIPEGYSVSREKKERFSLILESASTNQTSMYLCASSLLVAQETQYFGPGTRLLVL.

This chain connects TRBV7-2 to TRBJ1-3; 7 bases fit TRBD1. J gave up 5 bases and V 5 bases, and 6 bases lay outside the gene matches. The CDR3 runs to 14 residues. Germline CDR1 and CDR2: SGHTA and FQGNSA. For the CDR3, the DNA is TGTGCCAGCAGCCCTAAGACAGGGAGAAACACCATATATTTT. This translates into CASSPKTGRNTIYF.

The rearrangement uses TRBV12-5 and TRBJ1-1; D is unresolved. The CDR3 runs 13 residues. Germline V gene sequence: CDR1 LGHNT, CDR2 FRNRAP. Between the trimmed V and J ends, which lost 1 base and 1 base, there was a span of 4 bases. Written as DNA, the CDR3 is TGTGCTAGTGGTTTGGAGGAGAACACTGAAGCTTTCTTT. Residues: CASGLEENTEAFF.

As for this clone: This CDR3 is also generated by other DNA sequences in the sample. V gene TRBV5-1 combines with J gene TRBJ2-3, with a tentative D call TRBD2 (6 bases). The CDR3 has 14 amino acids. Looked up from germline, CDR1 is SGHRS and CDR2 is YFSETQ. V was cut by 0 bases and J by 1 base, with 6 bases left in between. CDR3 amino acids: CASSLAGGTDTQYF. CDR3 bases: TGCGCCAGCAGCTTGGCGGGGGGCACAGATACGCAGTATTTT.

This clone appeared a single time. The V call is TRBV19, the J call TRBJ1-1; 10 positions agree with TRBD1. This CDR3 is built from 17 residues. From germline, CDR1 is LNHDA and CDR2 SQIVND (reference sequence). V shed 5 bases and J 4 bases; nucleotides not matched to a gene: 13. The CDR3 spells CASSPPRQGARVTEAFF. The CDR3 region has the DNA TGTGCCAGTAGTCCCCCGAGACAGGGGGCGCGTGTCACTGAAGCTTTCTTT.

V and J are TRBV18 and TRBJ2-2; the D is unclear. Germline V gene sequence: CDR1 KGHSH, CDR2 LQKENI. The CDR3 runs to 15 residues. Deletions cut 3 bases from V and 0 bases from J, with 8 bases between. The CDR3 protein is CASSPSSANTGELFF. The CDR3 bases are TGTGCCAGCTCACCGAGCAGCGCGAACACCGGGGAGCTGTTTTTT.

This sequence joins TRBV7-9 and TRBJ2-7; D may be TRBD2 (6 bases). The V gene's germline CDR1 is SEHNR and CDR2 FQNEAQ (reference sequence). CDR3 length: 17 residues. V gave up 3 bases and J gave up 1 base, with 19 bases separating them. The CDR3 spells CASSLGTFGGTSYEQYF. In DNA form, the CDR3 reads TGTGCCAGCAGCTTGGGGACCTTTGGGGGGACGTCCTACGAGCAGTACTTC.

The chain couples TRBV5-1 to TRBJ2-7; D is unclear. Trimming pared 4 bases from V and 3 bases from J, leaving 17 bases between. CDR3 size: 15 residues. Looked up from germline, CDR1 is SGHRS and CDR2 is YFSETQ. The CDR3 loop reads CASSPSSQKDYEQYF. The CDR3 DNA reads as TGCGCCAGCAGCCCGAGTTCACAGAAAGACTACGAGCAGTACTTC.

The chain employs TRBV5-6 and TRBJ1-4; D is uncertain. CDR3 size: 14 residues. CDR1 and CDR2 from the germline V gene are SGHDT and YYEEEE. With 4 bases removed from V and 7 bases from J, the gap between germline ends came to 14 bases. CDR3 region: CASSPRPDGEKLFF. The CDR3 DNA follows: TGTGCCAGCAGCCCCCGCCCCGACGGTGAAAAACTGTTTTTT.

The rearrangement links TRBV19 to TRBJ2-1; perhaps TRBD1 as D (7 bases). The CDR3 contains 14 residues. The V end lost 6 bases, the J end lost 3 bases, and 12 bases lay between the germline ends. Germline V gives CDR1 LNHDA, CDR2 SQIVND (reference sequence). In DNA form, the CDR3 reads TGTGCCAGTAGGCGGGACAGCAACTACAATGAGCAGTTCTTC. It is translated as CASRRDSNYNEQFF.

The rearrangement links TRBV10-3 to TRBJ1-1; D is ambiguous. V lost 4 bases to trimming and J lost 0 bases, with 6 bases between them. The CDR3 runs to 13 residues. Germline values: CDR1 ENHRY, CDR2 SYGVKD. The CDR3, as DNA: TGTGCCATCAGTGGTACAGTGAACACTGAAGCTTTCTTT. Translation gives CAISGTVNTEAFF.

This clone was seen more than once but under ten times. The same CDR3 can be traced to other DNA sequences in this sample. The chain carries TRBV18 and TRBJ1-1; D is unresolved. In germline, CDR1 is KGHSH, CDR2 LQKENI. The CDR3 consists of 13 residues. V dropped 3 bases and J dropped 4 bases, with 9 bases sitting between them. As DNA, the CDR3 is TGTGCCAGCTCACCGTCTGGCGGCACTGAAGCTTTCTTT. Its translation is CASSPSGGTEAFF.

The V call is TRBV5-1, the J call TRBJ1-1; no reliable D call. Germline lookup yields CDR1 SGHRS and CDR2 YFSETQ. V lost 4 bases, J lost 2 bases, and 12 bases lay in between. CDR3 length: 14 amino acids. For the CDR3, the DNA is TGCGCCAGCAGCCTGGGAAGTGTTAACACTGAAGCTTTCTTT. Translation gives CASSLGSVNTEAFF.

The V gene is TRBV7-9, the J gene TRBJ1-2, with 7 bases lining up with TRBD1. Trimming at V came to 4 bases and at J to 4 bases, leaving 9 bases not matched to a gene. This CDR3 is 15 amino acids long. Germline V CDR1 and CDR2: SEHNR, FQNEAQ (reference sequence). This CDR3 is CASSYYLTGSYGYTF. CDR3 bases: TGTGCCAGCAGCTACTATTTGACAGGGTCCTATGGCTACACCTTC.